Each of the 4 T cell receptor beta chains below was sequenced from the same sample in a study of cytomegalovirus exposure and HLA in healthy donors. Vbeta (60) and Jbeta (13) primers were used in the PCR. Data came from immunoSEQ multiplex PCR; TCRdb stores just in-frame clones and leaves some out. The table includes around 98,000 clones, approximately 75% detected once. The sample comprised PBMCs. These receptors were obtained from a woman aged 40-49 years in good health and CMV-seronegative.

This chain uses TRBV10-3 with TRBJ1-1; 10 bases match TRBD1. The CDR3 runs to 18 residues. In germline, CDR1 is ENHRY, CDR2 SYGVKD. The J segment lost 5 bases and the V segment lost 0 bases, leaving 12 bases of the junction unmatched. As DNA, the CDR3 is TGTGCCATCAGTGAGTCACGGGACAGGGGACTGTGGAGGACTGAAGCTTTCTTT. Protein product: CAISESRDRGLWRTEAFF.

This chain joins TRBV5-1 and TRBJ2-2; 10 positions match TRBD2. CDR3 size: 16 residues. Germline V gene sequence: CDR1 SGHRS, CDR2 YFSETQ. V shed 2 bases, J shed 2 bases, and the junction held 3 bases outside the gene matches. The CDR3 reads CASSLLAGKNTGELFF. DNA of the CDR3: TGCGCCAGCAGCTTACTAGCGGGGAAAAACACCGGGGAGCTGTTTTTT. The whole variable domain, filled in from reference TRBV5-1 and TRBJ2-2, reads KAGVTQTPRYLIKTRGQQVTLSCSPISGHRSVSWYQQTPGQGLQFLFEYFSETQRNKGNFPGRFSGRQFSNSRSEMNVSTLELGDSALYLCASSLLAGKNTGELFFGEGSRLTVL.

The chain employs TRBV5-1 and TRBJ1-2, with 8 bases lining up with TRBD1. From germline, CDR1 is SGHRS and CDR2 YFSETQ. The CDR3 runs to 14 residues. V shed 3 bases, J shed 7 bases, and the junction held 8 bases outside the gene matches. DNA of the CDR3: TGCGCCAGCAGCTCTCAGACAGGGGCTGGTGGCTACACCTTC. Translated: CASSSQTGAGGYTF.

The genes are TRBV14 and TRBJ2-2; 7 nucleotides line up with TRBD1. Looked up from germline, CDR1 is SGHDN and CDR2 is FVKESK. The V segment lost 2 bases and the J segment 0 bases; nucleotides outside the gene matches: 6. CDR3 size: 17 residues. This CDR3 is CASSQNAGTANTGELFF. CDR3 nucleotides: TGTGCCAGCAGCCAAAACGCCGGGACAGCGAACACCGGGGAGCTGTTTTTT.